The 16 T cell receptor beta chains below all came from one sample that was sequenced in a study of blood T cell repertoires in COVID-19. TCRdb keeps only in-frame clones here, not all; method: immunoSEQ multiplex PCR. Found here are roughly 84,000 clones, 75% to 85% of them singletons; the top ten hold approximately 12%. Sequencing was performed on peripheral blood. The receptors originated from a woman in her thirties or forties with active or convalescent COVID-19.

The V gene is TRBV5-4, the J gene TRBJ2-1; the match to TRBD1 covers 9 bases. The CDR3 is 15 amino acids. V lost 5 bases to trimming and J lost 3 bases; unmatched junction nucleotides: 6. Germline V gene sequence: CDR1 SGHNT, CDR2 YYREEE (reference sequence). In nucleotides, the CDR3 is TGTGCCAGCAGTGCCGGGACAGGGTTCTACAATGAGCAGTTCTTC. Translation: CASSAGTGFYNEQFF.

The chain joins TRBV27 to TRBJ1-2; TRBD1 is a possible D gene (5 bases). This CDR3 has 15 amino acids. The V gene's germline CDR1 is MNHEY and CDR2 SMNVEV (reference sequence). V lost 5 bases and J 3 bases, leaving 16 bases between the germline ends. The CDR3 protein is CASSARGGEHYGYTF. CDR3 nucleotide sequence: TGTGCCAGCAGTGCCCGGGGGGGGGAACACTATGGCTACACCTTC.

This chain links TRBV18 with TRBJ2-7, with D possibly being TRBD2 (5 bases). CDR1 and CDR2 from the germline V gene are KGHSH and LQKENI. V lost 5 bases to trimming and J lost 4 bases, with 21 bases between them. The CDR3 is made up of 16 amino acids. CDR3 in DNA: TGTGCCAGCTCATCTGGGTCCGGGATGGGAGATTACGAGCAGTACTTC. This sequence encodes CASSSGSGMGDYEQYF.

V usage is TRBV5-8 and J usage is TRBJ1-3; 8 nucleotides line up with TRBD1. CDR1 is SGHTS and CDR2 is YDEGEE in the germline V gene. The CDR3 totals 14 residues. J gave up 4 bases and V 6 bases, and 6 bases lay outside the gene matches. The CDR3, as DNA: TGTGCCAGCACCGGACAGGGAGGAGGAAACACCATATATTTT. Translated: CASTGQGGGNTIYF.

The rearrangement joins TRBV12-3 or TRBV12-4 to TRBJ2-7, with D possibly TRBD1 on 5 matching bases. Between the trimmed V and J ends, which lost 5 bases and 3 bases, there was a span of 11 bases. This CDR3 has 13 amino acids. CDR3 DNA: TGTGCCAGCAGTCCCCGACAGATCTACGAGCAGTACTTC. Its protein product is CASSPRQIYEQYF.

This clone was found a few times. Mismatch with germline at one junction end may stem from a read error. This sequence joins TRBV4-3 and TRBJ1-5; maybe TRBD1 (6 bases). The germline gives CDR1 LGHNA, CDR2 YSLEER. This CDR3 contains 13 residues. This CDR3 reads CASSQDFGGPAFF. The DNA for the CDR3 is TGCGCCAGCAGCCAAGATTTCGGGGGGCCCGCCTTTTTT.

The chain is built from TRBV4-2 and TRBJ2-2; 7 bases are a match to TRBD1. The V segment lost 4 bases and the J segment 3 bases; nucleotides outside the gene matches: 11. Germline values: CDR1 LGHNA, CDR2 YNFKEQ. This CDR3 spans 17 amino acids. The CDR3 DNA reads as TGTGCCAGCAGCCTCCGATCCGGGACAGTGGACACCGGGGAGCTGTTTTTT. This sequence encodes CASSLRSGTVDTGELFF.

The chain uses TRBV27 and TRBJ1-5; D remains ambiguous. Germline V lookup: CDR1 MNHEY, CDR2 SMNVEV (reference sequence). Trimming pared 3 bases from V and 5 bases from J, leaving 8 bases between. This CDR3 has 13 amino acids. The CDR3 DNA reads TGTGCCAGCAGTTTGCTCGCGGATCAGCCCCAGCATTTT. Protein sequence: CASSLLADQPQHF.

The chain is built from TRBV19 and TRBJ2-7, with a weak D call TRBD1 (5 bases). The CDR3 contains 14 residues. CDR1 LNHDA and CDR2 SQIVND come from the germline V gene (reference sequence). Trimming removed 6 bases from V and 5 bases from J, with 17 bases in between. For the CDR3, the DNA is TGTGCCAGTAGGGACCCAGGGTTTTTCCACGAGCAGTACTTC. Translated, it gives CASRDPGFFHEQYF.

This rearrangement joins TRBV15 to TRBJ1-4; a possible D gene is TRBD1 (6 bases). This CDR3 has 15 residues. Between the trimmed V and J ends, which lost 4 bases and 5 bases, there was a span of 14 bases. In germline, CDR1 is LNHNV, CDR2 YYDKDF (reference sequence). The CDR3 DNA follows: TGTGCCACCAGCAATCCAGGGGAATCGAATGAAAAACTGTTTTTT. Protein sequence: CATSNPGESNEKLFF.

The CDR3 nucleotides read TGTGCCAGCAGGACGGGGAATAGCGAGCAGTACTTC. Encoded protein: CASRTGNSEQYF. The V call is TRBV27, the J call TRBJ2-7, with D maybe TRBD2 (5 bases). The CDR3 spans 12 residues. V lost 6 bases and J 6 bases, leaving 12 bases between the germline ends. Germline CDR1 and CDR2: MNHEY and SMNVEV (reference sequence).

This chain uses TRBV4-3 with TRBJ1-2; no firm D call. V was pared by 1 base and J by 4 bases, with 16 bases between. The CDR3 totals 16 residues. CDR1 is LGHNA and CDR2 is YSLEER in the germline V gene. The CDR3 here is CASSQGDAALTYGYTF. CDR3 nucleotide sequence: TGCGCCAGCAGCCAAGGCGACGCGGCTTTGACCTATGGCTACACCTTC.

The V gene is TRBV19, the J gene TRBJ2-1; TRBD2 matches at 8 bases. The CDR3 is 15 amino acids. J gave up 6 bases and V 6 bases, and 10 bases lay outside the gene matches. Germline CDR1 is LNHDA and CDR2 is SQIVND (reference sequence). The CDR3 loop is CASSLIAGLGNEQFF. The DNA for the CDR3 is TGTGCCAGTAGCCTGATAGCGGGGCTGGGCAATGAGCAGTTCTTC.

The genes are TRBV11-3 and TRBJ2-2, with 8 nucleotides matching TRBD1. The CDR3 extends over 16 amino acids. Per germline, CDR1 SGHNT and CDR2 YENEEA. The V segment lost 1 base and the J segment 7 bases; nucleotides outside the gene matches: 8. The DNA of the CDR3 is TGTGCCAGCAGCTTAGGAGGACAGGGAAGGAGCGGGGAGCTGTTTTTT. This translates into CASSLGGQGRSGELFF.

This clone came up a few times. This chain joins TRBV15 and TRBJ2-7, with D possibly matching TRBD1 (6 bases). Trimming pared 3 bases from V and 4 bases from J, leaving 19 bases between. Germline CDR1 is LNHNV and CDR2 is YYDKDF (reference sequence). This CDR3 spans 16 amino acids. CDR3 bases: TGTGCCACCAGCAGGGGGGCTCATGGGGACACTTACGAGCAGTACTTC. It specifies CATSRGAHGDTYEQYF.

This clone was detected a few times. V is TRBV29-1 and J is TRBJ2-7; TRBD2 matches at 9 bases. The V segment lost 5 bases and the J segment 6 bases; nucleotides outside the gene matches: 5. The CDR3 loop spans 12 amino acids. CDR1 is SQVTM and CDR2 is ANQGSEA in the germline V gene. CDR3 DNA: TGCAGCGTTACTAGCGGGTCGTCCGAGCAGTACTTC. Its translation is CSVTSGSSEQYF.